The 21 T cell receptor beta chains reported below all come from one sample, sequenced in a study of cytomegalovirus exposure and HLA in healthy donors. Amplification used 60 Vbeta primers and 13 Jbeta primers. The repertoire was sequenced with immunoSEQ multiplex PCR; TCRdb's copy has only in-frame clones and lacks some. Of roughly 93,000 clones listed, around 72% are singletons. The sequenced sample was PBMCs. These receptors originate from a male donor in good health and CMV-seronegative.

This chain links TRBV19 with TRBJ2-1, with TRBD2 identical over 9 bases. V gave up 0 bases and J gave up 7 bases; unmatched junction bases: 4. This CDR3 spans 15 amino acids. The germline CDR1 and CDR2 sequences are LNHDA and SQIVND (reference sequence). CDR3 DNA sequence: TGTGCCAGTAGTATAGATAGCGGGAGTATAAATGAGCAGTTCTTC. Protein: CASSIDSGSINEQFF.

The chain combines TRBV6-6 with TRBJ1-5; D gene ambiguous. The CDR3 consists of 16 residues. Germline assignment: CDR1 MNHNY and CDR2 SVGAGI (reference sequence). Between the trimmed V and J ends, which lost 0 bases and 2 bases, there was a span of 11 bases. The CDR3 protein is CASSYSGTRGNQPQHF. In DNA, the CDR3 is TGTGCCAGCAGTTACTCGGGTACTCGGGGCAATCAGCCCCAGCATTTT.

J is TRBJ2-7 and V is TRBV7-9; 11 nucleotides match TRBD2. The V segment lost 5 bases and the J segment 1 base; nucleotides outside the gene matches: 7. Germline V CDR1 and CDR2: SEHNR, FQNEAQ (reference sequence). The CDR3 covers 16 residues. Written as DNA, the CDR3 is TGTGCCAGCAGCAGTCGACTAGCGGGACTATCCTACGAGCAGTACTTC. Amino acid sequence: CASSSRLAGLSYEQYF.

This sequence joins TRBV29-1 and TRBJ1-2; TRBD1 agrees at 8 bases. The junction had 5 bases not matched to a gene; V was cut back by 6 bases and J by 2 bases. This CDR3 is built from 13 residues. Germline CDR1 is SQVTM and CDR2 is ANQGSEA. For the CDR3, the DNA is TGCAGCGTCGGACAGGGCCGAAACTATGGCTACACCTTC. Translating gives CSVGQGRNYGYTF.

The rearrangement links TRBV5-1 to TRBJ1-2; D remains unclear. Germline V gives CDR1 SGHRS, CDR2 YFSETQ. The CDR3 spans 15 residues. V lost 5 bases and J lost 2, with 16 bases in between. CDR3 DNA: TGCGCCAGCAGGTCTAGAATGGTCACCAACTATGGCTACACCTTC. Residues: CASRSRMVTNYGYTF.

In DNA form, the CDR3 reads TGTGCCAGCAAAACCCGCGGGACAGGGCTATCCGGGGCCAACGTCCTGACTTTC. Its protein is CASKTRGTGLSGANVLTF. The rearrangement uses TRBV2 and TRBJ2-6; 9 nucleotides line up with TRBD1. The CDR3 has 18 amino acids. Per the germline V gene, CDR1 is SNHLY and CDR2 is FYNNEI. V trimming: 7 bases; J trimming: 4 bases; junction bases outside the gene matches: 14.

CDR3 protein: CASSFPRTANTGELFF. CDR3 in DNA: TGTGCCAGCAGCTTTCCTCGGACAGCCAACACCGGGGAGCTGTTTTTT. The V call is TRBV7-2, the J call TRBJ2-2; maybe TRBD1 (6 bases). This CDR3 is 16 amino acids long. Germline V CDR1 and CDR2: SGHTA, FQGNSA. Between the trimmed V and J ends, which lost 3 bases and 2 bases, there was a span of 13 bases.

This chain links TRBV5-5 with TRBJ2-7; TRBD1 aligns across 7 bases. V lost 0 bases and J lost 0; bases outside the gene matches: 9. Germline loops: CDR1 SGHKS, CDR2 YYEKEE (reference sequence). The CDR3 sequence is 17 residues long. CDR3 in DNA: TGTGCCAGCAGCTTGGACCGACAGGGCACGAGCTCCTACGAGCAGTACTTC. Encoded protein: CASSLDRQGTSSYEQYF.

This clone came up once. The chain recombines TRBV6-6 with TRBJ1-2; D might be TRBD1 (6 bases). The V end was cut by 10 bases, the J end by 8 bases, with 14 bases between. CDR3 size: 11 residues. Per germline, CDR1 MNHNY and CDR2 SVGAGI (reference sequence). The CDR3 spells CATQQGEGYTF. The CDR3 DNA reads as TGTGCCACGCAACAGGGTGAGGGCTACACCTTC.

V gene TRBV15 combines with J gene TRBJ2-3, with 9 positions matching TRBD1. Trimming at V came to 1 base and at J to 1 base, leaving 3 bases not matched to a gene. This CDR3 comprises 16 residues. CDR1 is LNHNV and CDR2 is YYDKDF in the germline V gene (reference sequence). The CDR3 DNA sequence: TGTGCCACCAGCAGAGCGGACAGGGGAGGCACAGATACGCAGTATTTT. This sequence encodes CATSRADRGGTDTQYF.

CDR3 nucleotides: TGTGCCAGTAGCAAGGGGCAGAACACTGAAGCTTTCTTT. As protein: CASSKGQNTEAFF. The chain uses TRBV19 and TRBJ1-1; a possible D gene is TRBD1 (5 bases). The ends were cut back, 6 bases at V and 1 base at J, with 9 bases in the middle. Germline V CDR1 and CDR2: LNHDA, SQIVND (reference sequence). This CDR3 is 13 amino acids long.

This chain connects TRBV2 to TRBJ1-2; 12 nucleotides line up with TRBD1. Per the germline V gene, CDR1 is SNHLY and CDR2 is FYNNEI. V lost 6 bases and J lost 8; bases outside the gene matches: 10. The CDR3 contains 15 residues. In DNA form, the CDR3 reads TGTGCCAGCAGGAGAATGGGACAGGGGGCGCAGGGCTACACCTTC. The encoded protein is CASRRMGQGAQGYTF. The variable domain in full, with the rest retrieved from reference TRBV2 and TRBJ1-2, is EPEVTQTPSHQVTQMGQEVILRCVPISNHLYFYWYRQILGQKVEFLVSFYNNEISEKSEIFDDQFSVERPDGSNFTLKIRSTKLEDSAMYFCASRRMGQGAQGYTFGSGTRLTVV.

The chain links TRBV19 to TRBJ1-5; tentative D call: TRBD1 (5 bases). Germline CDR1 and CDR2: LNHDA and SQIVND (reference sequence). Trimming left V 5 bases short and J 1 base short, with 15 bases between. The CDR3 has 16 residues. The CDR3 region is CASSVGVRLSNQPQHF. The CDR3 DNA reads TGTGCCAGTAGTGTAGGGGTCAGACTGAGCAATCAGCCCCAGCATTTT.

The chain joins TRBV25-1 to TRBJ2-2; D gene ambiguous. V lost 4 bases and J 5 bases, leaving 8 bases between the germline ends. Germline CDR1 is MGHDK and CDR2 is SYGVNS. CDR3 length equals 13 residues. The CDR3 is CASSAYRTGELFF. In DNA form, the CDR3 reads TGTGCCAGCAGTGCCTACCGGACCGGGGAGCTGTTTTTT.

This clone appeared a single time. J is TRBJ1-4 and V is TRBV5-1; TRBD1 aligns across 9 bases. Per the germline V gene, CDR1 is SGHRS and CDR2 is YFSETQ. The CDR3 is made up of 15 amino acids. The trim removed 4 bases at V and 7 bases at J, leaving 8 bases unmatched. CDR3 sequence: CASSPNTGGGEKLFF. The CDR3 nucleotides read TGCGCCAGCAGCCCGAACACAGGGGGCGGTGAAAAACTGTTTTTT.

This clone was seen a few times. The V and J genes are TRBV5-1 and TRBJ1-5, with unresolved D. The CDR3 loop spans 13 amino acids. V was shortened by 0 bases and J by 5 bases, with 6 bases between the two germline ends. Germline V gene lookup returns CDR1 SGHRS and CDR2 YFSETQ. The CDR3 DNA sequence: TGCGCCAGCAGCTTGGGGGGAGATCAGCCCCAGCATTTT. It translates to CASSLGGDQPQHF.

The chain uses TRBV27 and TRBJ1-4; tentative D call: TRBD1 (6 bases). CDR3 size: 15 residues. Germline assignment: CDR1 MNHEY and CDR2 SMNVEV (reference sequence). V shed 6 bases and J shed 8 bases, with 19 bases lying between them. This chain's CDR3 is CASRIHTGLGEKLFF. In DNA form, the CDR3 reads TGTGCCAGCAGAATCCATACAGGGCTAGGAGAAAAACTGTTTTTT.

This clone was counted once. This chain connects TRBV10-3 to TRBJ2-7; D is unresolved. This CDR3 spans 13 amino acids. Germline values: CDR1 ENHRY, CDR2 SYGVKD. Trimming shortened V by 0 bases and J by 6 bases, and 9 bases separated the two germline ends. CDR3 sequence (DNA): TGTGCCATCAGTGAGTCGGCAACTATCGAGCAGTACTTC. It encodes CAISESATIEQYF.

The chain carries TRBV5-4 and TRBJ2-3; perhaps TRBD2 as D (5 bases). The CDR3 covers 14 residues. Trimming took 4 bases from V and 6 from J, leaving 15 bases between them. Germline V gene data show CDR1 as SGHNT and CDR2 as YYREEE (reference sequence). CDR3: CASSEGSVLDTQYF. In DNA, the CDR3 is TGTGCCAGCAGCGAGGGTAGCGTGTTGGATACGCAGTATTTT. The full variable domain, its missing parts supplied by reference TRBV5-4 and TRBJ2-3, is ETGVTQSPTHLIKTRGQQVTLRCSSQSGHNTVSWYQQALGQGPQFIFQYYREEENGRGNFPPRFSGLQFPNYSSELNVNALELDDSALYLCASSEGSVLDTQYFGPGTRLTVL.

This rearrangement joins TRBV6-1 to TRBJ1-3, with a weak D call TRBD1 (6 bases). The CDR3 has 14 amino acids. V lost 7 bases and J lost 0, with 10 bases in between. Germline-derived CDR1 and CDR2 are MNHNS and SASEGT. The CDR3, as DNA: TGTGCCAGCATAGAACAGGGCTCTGGAAACACCATATATTTT. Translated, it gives CASIEQGSGNTIYF.

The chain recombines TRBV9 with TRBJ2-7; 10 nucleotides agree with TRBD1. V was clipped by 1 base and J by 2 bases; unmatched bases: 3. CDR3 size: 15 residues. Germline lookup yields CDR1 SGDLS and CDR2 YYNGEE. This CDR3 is CASSVLGTGAYEQYF. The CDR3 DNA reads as TGTGCCAGCAGCGTATTAGGGACAGGGGCCTACGAGCAGTACTTC.